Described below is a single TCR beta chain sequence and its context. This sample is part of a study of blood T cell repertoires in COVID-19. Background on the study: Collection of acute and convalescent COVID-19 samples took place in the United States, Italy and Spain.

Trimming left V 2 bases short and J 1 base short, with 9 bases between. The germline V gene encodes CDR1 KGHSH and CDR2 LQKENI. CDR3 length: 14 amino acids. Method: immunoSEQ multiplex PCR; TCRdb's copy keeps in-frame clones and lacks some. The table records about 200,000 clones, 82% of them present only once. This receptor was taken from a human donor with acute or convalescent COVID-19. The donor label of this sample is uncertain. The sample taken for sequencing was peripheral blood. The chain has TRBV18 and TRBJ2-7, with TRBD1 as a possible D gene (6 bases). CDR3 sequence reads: CASSPGQTSYEQYF. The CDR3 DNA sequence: TGTGCCAGCTCACCAGGACAGACTTCCTACGAGCAGTACTTC.